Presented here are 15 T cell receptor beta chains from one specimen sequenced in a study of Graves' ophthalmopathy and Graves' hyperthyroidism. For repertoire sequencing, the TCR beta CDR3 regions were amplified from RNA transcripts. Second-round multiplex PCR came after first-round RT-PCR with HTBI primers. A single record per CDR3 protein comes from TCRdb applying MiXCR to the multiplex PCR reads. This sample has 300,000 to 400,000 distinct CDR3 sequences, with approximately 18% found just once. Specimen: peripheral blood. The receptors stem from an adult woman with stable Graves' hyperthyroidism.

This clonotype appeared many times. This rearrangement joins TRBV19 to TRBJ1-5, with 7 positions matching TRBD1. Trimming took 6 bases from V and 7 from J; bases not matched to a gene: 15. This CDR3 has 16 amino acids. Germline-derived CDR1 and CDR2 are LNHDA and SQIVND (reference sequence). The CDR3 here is CASSSFGDRVDQPQHF. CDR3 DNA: TGTGCCAGTAGCTCTTTTGGAGACAGGGTGGACCAGCCCCAGCATTTT. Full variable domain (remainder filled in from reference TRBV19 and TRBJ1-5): DGGITQSPKYLFRKEGQNVTLSCEQNLNHDAMYWYRQDPGQGLRLIYYSQIVNDFQKGDIAEGYSVSREKKESFPLTVTSAQKNPTAFYLCASSSFGDRVDQPQHFGDGTRLSIL.

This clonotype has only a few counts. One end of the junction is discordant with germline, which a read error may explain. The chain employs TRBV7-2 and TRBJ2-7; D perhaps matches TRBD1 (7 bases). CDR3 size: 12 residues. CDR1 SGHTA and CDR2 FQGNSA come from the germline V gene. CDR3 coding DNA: TGTGCCAGCAGCTTATTTCAGGGGGGATGGACCTTC. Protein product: CASSLFQGGWTF.

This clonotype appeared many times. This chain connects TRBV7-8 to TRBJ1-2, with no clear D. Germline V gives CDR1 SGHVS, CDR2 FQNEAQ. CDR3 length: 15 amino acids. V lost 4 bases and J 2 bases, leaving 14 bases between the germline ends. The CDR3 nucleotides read TGTGCCAGCAGCTCCACCCCCAGCGGGAACTATGGCTACACCTTC. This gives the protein CASSSTPSGNYGYTF.

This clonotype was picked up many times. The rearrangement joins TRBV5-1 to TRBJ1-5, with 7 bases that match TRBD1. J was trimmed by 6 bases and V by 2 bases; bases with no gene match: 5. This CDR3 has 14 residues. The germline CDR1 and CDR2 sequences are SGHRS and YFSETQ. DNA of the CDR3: TGCGCCAGCAGCTTATACAGGGGCGGTCAGCCCCAGCATTTT. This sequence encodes CASSLYRGGQPQHF.

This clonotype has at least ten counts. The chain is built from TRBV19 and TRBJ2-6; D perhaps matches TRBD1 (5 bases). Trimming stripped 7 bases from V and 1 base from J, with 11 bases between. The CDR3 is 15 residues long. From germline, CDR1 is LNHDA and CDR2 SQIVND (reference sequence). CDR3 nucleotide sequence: TGTGCCAGTAAAGAGACAGAATCTGGGGCCAACGTCCTGACTTTC. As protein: CASKETESGANVLTF.

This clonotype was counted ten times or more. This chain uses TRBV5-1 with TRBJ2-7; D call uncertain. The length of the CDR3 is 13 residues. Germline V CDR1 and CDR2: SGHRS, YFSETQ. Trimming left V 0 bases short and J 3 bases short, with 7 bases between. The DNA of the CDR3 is TGCGCCAGCAGCTTGGACACGCACTACGAGCAGTACTTC. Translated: CASSLDTHYEQYF.

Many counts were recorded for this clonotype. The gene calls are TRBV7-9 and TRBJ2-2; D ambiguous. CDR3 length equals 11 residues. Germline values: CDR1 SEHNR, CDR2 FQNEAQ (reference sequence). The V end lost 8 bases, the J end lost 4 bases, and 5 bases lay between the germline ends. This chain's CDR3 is CASRPTGELFF. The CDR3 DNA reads TGTGCCAGCCGGCCCACCGGGGAGCTGTTTTTT. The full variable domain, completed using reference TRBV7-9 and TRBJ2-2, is DTGVSQNPRHKITKRGQNVTFRCDPISEHNRLYWYRQTLGQGPEFLTYFQNEAQLEKSRLLSDRFSAERPKGSFSTLEIQRTEQGDSAMYLCASRPTGELFFGEGSRLTVL.

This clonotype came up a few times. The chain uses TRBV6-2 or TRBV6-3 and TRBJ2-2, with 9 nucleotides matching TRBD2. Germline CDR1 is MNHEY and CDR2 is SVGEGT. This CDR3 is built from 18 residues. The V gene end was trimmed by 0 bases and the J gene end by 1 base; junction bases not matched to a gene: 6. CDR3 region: CASSYSPGTSQNTGELFF. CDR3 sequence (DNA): TGTGCCAGCAGTTACTCTCCCGGGACTAGCCAGAACACCGGGGAGCTGTTTTTT.

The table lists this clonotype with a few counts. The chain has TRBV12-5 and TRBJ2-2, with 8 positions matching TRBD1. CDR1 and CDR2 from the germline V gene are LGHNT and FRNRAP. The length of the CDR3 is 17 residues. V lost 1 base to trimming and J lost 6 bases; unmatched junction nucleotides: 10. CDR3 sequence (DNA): TGTGCTAGTGGTTTGGCTCCTAAGACAGGGGCCCCCGGGGAGCTGTTTTTT. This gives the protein CASGLAPKTGAPGELFF.

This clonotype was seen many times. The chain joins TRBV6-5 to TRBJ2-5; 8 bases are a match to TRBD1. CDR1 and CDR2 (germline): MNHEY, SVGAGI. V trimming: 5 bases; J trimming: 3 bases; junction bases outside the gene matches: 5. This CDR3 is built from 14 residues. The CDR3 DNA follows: TGTGCCAGCAGTAACCGACAGGGGAAAGAGACCCAGTACTTC. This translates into CASSNRQGKETQYF.

The CDR3 DNA follows: TGTGCCAGCAGCTGGGGACAGGGGAGAAACACTGAAGCTTTCTTT. Residues: CASSWGQGRNTEAFF. The V and J genes are TRBV7-2 and TRBJ1-1; 10 bases line up with TRBD1. Per the germline V gene, CDR1 is SGHTA and CDR2 is FQGNSA. J lost 2 bases, V lost 4 bases, and 4 bases had no gene match. The CDR3 sequence is 15 residues long.

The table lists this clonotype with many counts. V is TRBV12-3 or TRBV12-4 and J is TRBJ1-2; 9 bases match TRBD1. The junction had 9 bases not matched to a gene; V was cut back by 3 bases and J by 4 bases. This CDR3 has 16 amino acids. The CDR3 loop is CASSLPRAGQGYGYTF. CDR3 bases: TGTGCCAGCAGTTTGCCCCGAGCGGGACAGGGCTATGGCTACACCTTC.

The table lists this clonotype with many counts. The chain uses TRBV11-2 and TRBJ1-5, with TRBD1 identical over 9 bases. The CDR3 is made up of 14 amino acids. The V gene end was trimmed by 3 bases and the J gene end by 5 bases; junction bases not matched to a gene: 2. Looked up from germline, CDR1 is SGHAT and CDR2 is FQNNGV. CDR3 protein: CASSLRQGDQPQHF. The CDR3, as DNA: TGTGCCAGCAGCTTGCGACAGGGGGATCAGCCCCAGCATTTT.

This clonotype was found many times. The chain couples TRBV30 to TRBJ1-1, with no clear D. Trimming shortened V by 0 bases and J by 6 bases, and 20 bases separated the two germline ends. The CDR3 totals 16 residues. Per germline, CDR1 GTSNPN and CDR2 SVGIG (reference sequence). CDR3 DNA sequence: TGTGCCTGGAGTGTAAGAAAGGCTCGGCGCGAATCTGAAGCTTTCTTT. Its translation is CAWSVRKARRESEAFF.

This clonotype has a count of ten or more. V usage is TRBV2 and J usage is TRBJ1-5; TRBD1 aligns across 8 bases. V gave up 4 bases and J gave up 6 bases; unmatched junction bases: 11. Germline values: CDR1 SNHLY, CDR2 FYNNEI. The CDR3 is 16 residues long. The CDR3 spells CASSVGRTGPFQPQHF. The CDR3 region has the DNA TGTGCCAGCAGTGTGGGACGGACAGGGCCGTTTCAGCCCCAGCATTTT.